This T cell receptor (beta chain) is from a study of CD8 T cells in ankylosing spondylitis. TCRdb ran MiXCR on the 5' RACE reads and lists one entry per CDR3 protein. The sample carries 250,000 to 400,000 distinct CDR3 sequences, 11% recorded once. Findings and limits, study-wide: Earlier work had already found some motif variants in reactive arthritis synovial fluid and blood.

Germline loops: CDR1 SNHLY, CDR2 FYNNEI. The V end lost 10 bases, the J end lost 4 bases, and 20 bases lay between the germline ends. The CDR3 is 14 residues long. This clonotype was detected ten times or more. Antigen: not known. The receptor comes from a female donor with ankylosing spondylitis or in good health (not recorded which). The gene calls are TRBV2 and TRBJ2-7; D gene uncertain. Sequenced material: blood, either unsorted or a sorted T cell fraction (not recorded which). The CDR3 region is CANQKDKSHYEQYF. In nucleotides, the CDR3 is TGTGCCAACCAGAAAGATAAGTCCCATTACGAGCAGTACTTC. Full variable domain (missing parts from reference TRBV2 and TRBJ2-7): EPEVTQTPSHQVTQMGQEVILRCVPISNHLYFYWYRQILGQKVEFLVSFYNNEISEKSEIFDDQFSVERPDGSNFTLKIRSTKLEDSAMYFCANQKDKSHYEQYFGPGTRLTVT.